The 29 T cell receptor beta chains below all came from one sample that was sequenced in a study of vaccination and CD4 T cells after COVID-19. At the Johns Hopkins FTIC core, DNA taken from cultured CD4+ T cells was sequenced by way of the Oncomine TCR Beta short-read assay. Genomic DNA extraction was carried out from cultured CD4+ T cells. TCRdb redid the calling of the PCR reads with MiXCR, one entry per CDR3 protein. This table has some 8,000 distinct CDR3 sequences, 30% to 40% appearing once. The treatment was: roughly 10-day PBMC culture with coronavirus spike peptide pools or control peptides (ViraFEST assay). Pre-COVID-19 pandemic sampling (2011-2018) yielded the unexposed donor's CD4+ T cells. These receptors have no identified antigens. Sequenced material: CD4+ T cells from blood, cultured in vitro. These receptors were taken from a human donor in good health.

This chain links TRBV11-3 with TRBJ2-3; 8 bases are a match to TRBD1. CDR1 is SGHNT, CDR2 YENEEA, per germline. This CDR3 region has 15 residues. J lost 2 bases, V lost 5 bases, and 6 bases had no gene match. The CDR3 loop reads CASSAGTGDTDTQYF. Written as DNA, the CDR3 is TGTGCCAGCAGCGCAGGGACAGGAGACACAGATACGCAGTATTTT.

The chain uses TRBV6-1 and TRBJ1-5, with TRBD1 identical over 7 bases. Germline V gene sequence: CDR1 MNHNS, CDR2 SASEGT. With V trimmed by 3 bases and J by 2 bases, 7 bases remained unmatched. There are 16 residues in the CDR3. CDR3 bases: TGTGCCAGCAGTGACAGGGGGGAAGAGCGCAATCAGCCCCAGCATTTT. It specifies CASSDRGEERNQPQHF.

The chain is built from TRBV6-1 and TRBJ1-2; 7 bases are shared with TRBD1. Germline lookup yields CDR1 MNHNS and CDR2 SASEGT. V gave up 4 bases and J gave up 7 bases; unmatched junction bases: 9. This CDR3 is built from 14 residues. CDR3 residues: CASSASPGGAGYTF. As DNA, the CDR3 is TGTGCCAGCAGTGCCTCCCCAGGGGGGGCTGGCTACACCTTC.

The J gene is TRBJ2-7, the V gene TRBV2; the match to TRBD1 covers 12 bases. Germline assignment: CDR1 SNHLY and CDR2 FYNNEI. This CDR3 has 16 amino acids. Trimming cost V 7 bases and J 3 bases; bases outside gene matches: 10. The CDR3 loop is CASTGTGGPRVYEQYF. The CDR3 DNA is TGTGCCAGCACCGGGACAGGGGGCCCGAGAGTCTACGAGCAGTACTTC.

This clonotype was picked up a small number of times. The J gene is TRBJ2-7, the V gene TRBV10-3, with D maybe TRBD1 (6 bases). Germline loops: CDR1 ENHRY, CDR2 SYGVKD. With 5 bases removed from V and 5 bases from J, the gap between germline ends came to 10 bases. CDR3 length: 12 amino acids. The CDR3 here is CAISMGAHEQYF. In DNA form, the CDR3 reads TGTGCCATCAGTATGGGGGCCCACGAGCAGTACTTC.

The sample holds a few counts of this clonotype. This sequence joins TRBV6-1 and TRBJ1-2, with a tentative D call TRBD1 (6 bases). The CDR3 is 15 residues long. Trimming took off 6 bases at V and 3 bases at J, with 17 bases between the two ends. Per germline, CDR1 MNHNS and CDR2 SASEGT. DNA of the CDR3: TGTGCCAGCAGCACCGAACCACAGGGCCACTATGGCTACACCTTC. Amino acids: CASSTEPQGHYGYTF.

This rearrangement joins TRBV7-2 to TRBJ2-3; tentatively, D is TRBD1 (6 bases). The CDR3 has 13 residues. Germline CDR1 and CDR2: SGHTA and FQGNSA. V was pared by 6 bases and J by 6 bases, with 13 bases between. CDR3 bases: TGTGCCAGCAGGGACCCTAGGGGGGATACGCAGTATTTT. It specifies CASRDPRGDTQYF.

This clonotype was counted a few times. V is TRBV10-3 and J is TRBJ2-7; either TRBD1 or TRBD2 may supply D (9 bases each). V lost 11 bases and J lost 1, with 30 bases in between. The CDR3 runs to 18 residues. The germline CDR1 and CDR2 sequences are ENHRY and SYGVKD. The CDR3 sequence is CAAQAGQGLAGESYEQYF. In DNA, the CDR3 is TGTGCCGCCCAAGCGGGACAGGGATTAGCGGGAGAGTCCTACGAGCAGTACTTC.

This clonotype was counted between two and nine times. The chain links TRBV28 to TRBJ1-5; D unclear. Trimming removed 3 bases at V and 5 bases at J, with 8 bases between. The CDR3 totals 13 residues. Germline V CDR1 and CDR2: MDHEN, SYDVKM. The CDR3 nucleotides are TGTGCCAGCAGTTTGGAGTTTGATCAGCCCCAGCATTTT. Its translation: CASSLEFDQPQHF.

The chain combines TRBV7-2 with TRBJ2-1; 8 positions match TRBD2. The tail of the sequence fits TRBJ2-7 better, so the J call may be wrong. The length of the CDR3 is 16 residues. CDR1 and CDR2 from the germline V gene are SGHTA and FQGNSA. CDR3 in amino acids: CASSFGGRFYPHEQYF. The CDR3 DNA reads as TGTGCCAGCAGCTTTGGCGGGAGGTTCTACCCCCACGAGCAGTACTTC.

In this sample, this clonotype turned up once. This chain joins TRBV6-2 or TRBV6-3 and TRBJ1-1, with 9 positions matching TRBD1. Losses at the gene ends were 6 bases for V and 5 bases for J; bases not matched to a gene: 16. There are 17 residues in the CDR3. Germline assignment: CDR1 MNHEY and CDR2 SVGEGT. The CDR3 sequence: CASSRTTGGVGKTEAFF. CDR3 DNA: TGTGCCAGCAGCCGTACTACAGGGGGCGTTGGGAAAACTGAAGCTTTCTTT.

CDR3 DNA: TGCAGTGCTAGAGCCAGCGGGAGGGCGATAGATACGCAGTATTTT. It codes for CSARASGRAIDTQYF. The V gene is TRBV20-1, the J gene TRBJ2-3; 10 bases line up with TRBD2. Germline V gene sequence: CDR1 DFQATT, CDR2 SNEGSKA (reference sequence). V lost 1 base and J lost 5; bases outside the gene matches: 6. The CDR3 has 15 residues.

The chain combines TRBV6-4 with TRBJ1-2, with a weak D call TRBD1 (6 bases). This CDR3 spans 14 amino acids. Germline assignment: CDR1 MRHNA and CDR2 SNTAGT. V lost 5 bases, J lost 8 bases, and 18 bases lay in between. CDR3 region: CASSQQGNYYGYTF. The CDR3 DNA reads as TGTGCCAGCAGTCAGCAGGGGAACTATTACGGCTACACCTTC.

The sample holds a few counts of this clonotype. The rearrangement uses TRBV27 and TRBJ1-1; D unclear. Germline assignment: CDR1 MNHEY and CDR2 SMNVEV (reference sequence). This CDR3 has 13 amino acids. The V gene lost 6 bases and the J gene lost 5 bases, with 13 bases spanning the gap. The CDR3 region is CASRPDPGTEAFF. In nucleotides, the CDR3 is TGTGCCAGCAGACCAGACCCGGGGACTGAAGCTTTCTTT.

The chain carries TRBV15 and TRBJ2-5, with D perhaps matching TRBD1 or TRBD2 (6 bases each). CDR1 is LNHNV, CDR2 YYDKDF, per germline (reference sequence). This CDR3 has 15 residues. V was cut by 6 bases and J by 4 bases, with 18 bases left in between. DNA of the CDR3: TGTGCCACCAGGCCCTACTCGGGGGCGGTAGAGACCCAGTACTTC. As protein: CATRPYSGAVETQYF.

In nucleotides, the CDR3 is TGTGCCAGTAGCTGGGGACTAGCGGGACGGGAGACCCAGTACTTC. Translated, it gives CASSWGLAGRETQYF. The rearrangement links TRBV19 to TRBJ2-5; TRBD2 agrees at 13 bases. V shed 6 bases and J 5 bases; nucleotides not matched to a gene: 6. The CDR3 is 15 residues long. Germline CDR1 reads LNHDA; CDR2 reads SQIVND (reference sequence).

The chain carries TRBV28 and TRBJ2-7; 10 positions agree with TRBD1. With V trimmed by 6 bases and J by 0 bases, 2 bases remained unmatched. The germline V gene encodes CDR1 MDHEN and CDR2 SYDVKM. The CDR3 sequence is 14 residues long. CDR3 nucleotides: TGTGCCAGCAGCCGGACAGGGGGCTCCTACGAGCAGTACTTC. Amino acid sequence: CASSRTGGSYEQYF.

The chain uses TRBV20-1 and TRBJ1-2; possibly TRBD1 for D (6 bases). V lost 5 bases and J lost 8, with 18 bases in between. Germline CDR1 DFQATT, CDR2 SNEGSKA (reference sequence). The CDR3 length is 13 residues. The CDR3 loop is CSALVGGAQGYTF. The CDR3 region has the DNA TGCAGTGCTTTAGTGGGGGGGGCGCAGGGCTACACCTTC.

This chain joins TRBV19 and TRBJ2-1; 8 nucleotides match TRBD2. CDR1 is LNHDA and CDR2 is SQIVND in the germline V gene (reference sequence). This CDR3 is built from 15 residues. Unmatched junction bases numbered 12, after V lost 5 bases and J lost 9 bases. The CDR3 region is CASSLTSATGTEQFF. As DNA, the CDR3 is TGTGCCAGTAGTTTGACTAGCGCGACTGGAACTGAGCAGTTCTTC.

The rearrangement uses TRBV27 and TRBJ2-2; the D is unclear. This CDR3 has 13 amino acids. The germline CDR1 and CDR2 sequences are MNHEY and SMNVEV (reference sequence). V was pared by 4 bases and J by 5 bases, with 8 bases between. CDR3 residues: CASSSHQTGELFF. CDR3 bases: TGTGCCAGCAGTTCACACCAGACCGGGGAGCTGTTTTTT.

The rearrangement uses TRBV6-2 or TRBV6-3 and TRBJ2-5; D may be TRBD1 (6 bases). The CDR3 length is 15 residues. Germline CDR1 is MNHEY and CDR2 is SVGEGT. V was cut by 5 bases and J by 0 bases, with 13 bases left in between. In DNA, the CDR3 is TGTGCCAGCAGTCGCGCGACAGGTTACCAAGAGACCCAGTACTTC. It translates to CASSRATGYQETQYF.

The chain carries TRBV6-4 and TRBJ2-4; D ambiguous. Germline V gene lookup returns CDR1 MRHNA and CDR2 SNTAGT. There are 15 residues in the CDR3. The V gene lost 2 bases and the J gene lost 5 bases, with 13 bases spanning the gap. The CDR3 DNA sequence: TGTGCCAGCAGTGACCTCACTTACAGTCAAAACATTCAGTACTTC. The encoded protein is CASSDLTYSQNIQYF.

The chain is built from TRBV20-1 and TRBJ2-7; the D gene is possibly TRBD2 (6 bases). Germline V gene lookup returns CDR1 DFQATT and CDR2 SNEGSKA (reference sequence). CDR3 length: 14 residues. Trimming pared 7 bases from V and 0 bases from J, leaving 16 bases between. This CDR3 is CSVRLGGASYEQYF. The CDR3 DNA sequence: TGCAGTGTCAGGCTCGGGGGAGCCTCCTACGAGCAGTACTTC.

The chain employs TRBV27 and TRBJ2-7, with D possibly being TRBD2 (5 bases). The V gene's germline CDR1 is MNHEY and CDR2 SMNVEV (reference sequence). V gave up 5 bases and J gave up 7 bases, with 15 bases separating them. This CDR3 spans 13 amino acids. The CDR3 sequence: CASSVRVSREQYF. In DNA, the CDR3 is TGTGCCAGCAGTGTGCGGGTCTCCAGAGAGCAGTACTTC.

The chain combines TRBV29-1 with TRBJ2-5, with 10 bases matching TRBD1. The CDR3 extends over 13 amino acids. Trimming took 6 bases from V and 6 from J; bases not matched to a gene: 7. Germline V lookup: CDR1 SQVTM, CDR2 ANQGSEA. The CDR3 DNA reads TGCAGCGTGACAGGGGGCGATGGCCAGACCCAGTACTTC. The encoded protein is CSVTGGDGQTQYF.

This rearrangement joins TRBV7-2 to TRBJ2-5; D not resolved. V shed 6 bases and J shed 1 base, with 9 bases lying between them. Germline values: CDR1 SGHTA, CDR2 FQGNSA. The length of the CDR3 is 13 residues. The CDR3 here is CASSGGVQETQYF. CDR3 nucleotide sequence: TGTGCCAGCAGTGGCGGCGTCCAAGAGACCCAGTACTTC.

The J gene is TRBJ2-2, the V gene TRBV12-3 or TRBV12-4; D gene unclear. V was cut by 7 bases and J by 6 bases, with 21 bases left in between. The length of the CDR3 is 16 residues. Here the CDR3 reads CASTLSPVQWAGELFF. In DNA, the CDR3 is TGTGCCAGCACCCTAAGTCCCGTACAGTGGGCCGGGGAGCTGTTTTTT.

The chain employs TRBV2 and TRBJ1-5; no firm D call. The CDR3 length is 12 residues. Trimming took off 4 bases at V and 2 bases at J, with 3 bases between the two ends. Germline V gene lookup returns CDR1 SNHLY and CDR2 FYNNEI. The CDR3 loop is CASSGGNQPQHF. For the CDR3, the DNA is TGTGCCAGCAGTGGCGGCAATCAGCCCCAGCATTTT. The full variable domain, completed using reference TRBV2 and TRBJ1-5, is EPEVTQTPSHQVTQMGQEVILRCVPISNHLYFYWYRQILGQKVEFLVSFYNNEISEKSEIFDDQFSVERPDGSNFTLKIRSTKLEDSAMYFCASSGGNQPQHFGDGTRLSIL.

This clonotype appeared a few times. The chain combines TRBV20-1 with TRBJ1-2, with D possibly being TRBD1 (6 bases). CDR3 length: 14 residues. Germline V gene sequence: CDR1 DFQATT, CDR2 SNEGSKA (reference sequence). Trimming removed 6 bases at V and 8 bases at J, with 22 bases between. DNA of the CDR3: TGCAGTGCCGAGAGGAGGGGGGGCGCGGAGGGCTACACCTTC. Translation gives CSAERRGGAEGYTF.